This TCR beta chain was obtained from a study of blood T cell repertoires in COVID-19. Data came from immunoSEQ multiplex PCR; TCRdb stores just in-frame clones and leaves some out. This repertoire shows around 230,000 clones, just over 85% found once; its top ten account for about 9.9%. Germline V lookup: CDR1 SGHDT, CDR2 YYEEEE. The CDR3 has 13 residues. Trimming cost V 0 bases and J 8 bases, with 9 bases left between them. This clonotype was obtained from a man aged 50 to 60 with COVID-19, enrolled during active disease. The genes are TRBV5-6 and TRBJ2-1; no clear D. The sequencing input was peripheral blood. CDR3 bases: TGTGCCAGCAGCTTGGTTCACGGAGATGAGCAGTTCTTC. Translated: CASSLVHGDEQFF.